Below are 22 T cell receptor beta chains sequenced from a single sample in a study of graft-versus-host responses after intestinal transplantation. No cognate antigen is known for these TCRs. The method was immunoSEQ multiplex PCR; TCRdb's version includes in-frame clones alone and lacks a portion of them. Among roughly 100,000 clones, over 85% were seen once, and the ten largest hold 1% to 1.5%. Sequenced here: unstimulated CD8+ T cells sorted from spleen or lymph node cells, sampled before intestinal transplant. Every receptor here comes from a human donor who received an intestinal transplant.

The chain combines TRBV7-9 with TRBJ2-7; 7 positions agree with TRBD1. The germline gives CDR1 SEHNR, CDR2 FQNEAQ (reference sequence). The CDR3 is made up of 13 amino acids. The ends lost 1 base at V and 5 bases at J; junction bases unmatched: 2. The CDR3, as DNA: TGTGCCAGCAGCTTAGAAGGGGGCCACGAGCAGTACTTC. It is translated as CASSLEGGHEQYF.

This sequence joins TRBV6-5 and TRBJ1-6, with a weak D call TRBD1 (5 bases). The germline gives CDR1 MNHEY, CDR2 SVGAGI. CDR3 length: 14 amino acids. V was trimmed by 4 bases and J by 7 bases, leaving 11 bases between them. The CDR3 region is CASSSTRQNSPLHF. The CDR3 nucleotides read TGTGCCAGCAGTTCTACTCGACAGAATTCACCCCTCCACTTT.

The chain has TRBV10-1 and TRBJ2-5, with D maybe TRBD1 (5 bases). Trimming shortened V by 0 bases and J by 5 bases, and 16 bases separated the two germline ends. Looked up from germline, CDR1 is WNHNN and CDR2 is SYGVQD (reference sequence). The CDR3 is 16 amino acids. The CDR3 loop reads CASSESAGNPTETQYF. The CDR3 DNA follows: TGCGCCAGCAGTGAGTCGGCAGGGAACCCTACGGAGACCCAGTACTTC.

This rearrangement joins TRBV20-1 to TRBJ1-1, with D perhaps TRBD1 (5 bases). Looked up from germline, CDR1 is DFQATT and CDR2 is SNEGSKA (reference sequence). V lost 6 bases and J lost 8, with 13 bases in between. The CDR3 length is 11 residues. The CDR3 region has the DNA TGCAGTGCACACAGGTTGGGGGAAGCTTTCTTT. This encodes CSAHRLGEAFF.

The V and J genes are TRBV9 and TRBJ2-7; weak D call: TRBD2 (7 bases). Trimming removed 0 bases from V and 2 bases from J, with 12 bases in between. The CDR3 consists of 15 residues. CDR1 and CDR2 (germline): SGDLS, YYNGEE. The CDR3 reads CASSVALGGPYEQYF. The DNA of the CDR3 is TGTGCCAGCAGCGTAGCCCTGGGGGGGCCCTACGAGCAGTACTTC.

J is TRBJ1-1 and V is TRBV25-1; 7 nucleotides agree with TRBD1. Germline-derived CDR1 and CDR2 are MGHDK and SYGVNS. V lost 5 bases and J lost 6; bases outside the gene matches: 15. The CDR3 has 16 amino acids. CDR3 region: CASSSPAGGEFSEAFF. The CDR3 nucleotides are TGTGCCAGCAGTTCCCCGGCAGGGGGTGAATTCTCTGAAGCTTTCTTT.

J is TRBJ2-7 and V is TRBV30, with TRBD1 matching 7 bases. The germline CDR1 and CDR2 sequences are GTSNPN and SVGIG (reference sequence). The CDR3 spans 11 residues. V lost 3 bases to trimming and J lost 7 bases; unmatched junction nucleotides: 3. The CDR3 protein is CAWRGQVEQYF. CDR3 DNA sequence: TGTGCCTGGAGAGGACAGGTTGAGCAGTACTTC.

In nucleotides, the CDR3 is TGTGCCAGCAGATCCCTAGGTGGGGGGGATCGCACAGATACGCAGTATTTT. It codes for CASRSLGGGDRTDTQYF. V and J are TRBV11-2 and TRBJ2-3, with 7 nucleotides matching TRBD2. The V segment lost 6 bases and the J segment 1 base; nucleotides outside the gene matches: 13. Per germline, CDR1 SGHAT and CDR2 FQNNGV. CDR3 length equals 17 residues.

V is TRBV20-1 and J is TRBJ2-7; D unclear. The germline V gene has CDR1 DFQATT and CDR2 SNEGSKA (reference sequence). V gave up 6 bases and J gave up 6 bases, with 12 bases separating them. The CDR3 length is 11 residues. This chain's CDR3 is CSAKWAGEQYF. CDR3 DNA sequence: TGCAGTGCCAAATGGGCTGGCGAGCAGTACTTC.

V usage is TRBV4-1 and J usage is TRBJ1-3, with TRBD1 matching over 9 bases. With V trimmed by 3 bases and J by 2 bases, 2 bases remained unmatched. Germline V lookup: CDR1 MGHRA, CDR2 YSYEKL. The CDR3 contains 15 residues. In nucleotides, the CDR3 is TGCGCCAGCAGCCATGGGACAGGGCCTGGAAACACCATATATTTT. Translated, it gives CASSHGTGPGNTIYF.

CDR3 DNA: TGCGCCAGCAGCCAGGCCGGGGCAGGGGTTCATCAGCCCCAGCATTTT. It translates to CASSQAGAGVHQPQHF. The V call is TRBV4-1, the J call TRBJ1-5, with D tentatively TRBD1 (6 bases). Germline CDR1 MGHRA, CDR2 YSYEKL. The V gene lost 3 bases and the J gene lost 5 bases, with 17 bases spanning the gap. This CDR3 contains 16 residues.

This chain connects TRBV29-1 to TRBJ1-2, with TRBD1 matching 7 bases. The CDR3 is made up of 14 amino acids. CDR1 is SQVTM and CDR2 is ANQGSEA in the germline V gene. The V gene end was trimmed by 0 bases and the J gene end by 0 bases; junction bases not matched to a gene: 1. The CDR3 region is CSVEDQGANYGYTF. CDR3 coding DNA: TGCAGCGTTGAAGATCAGGGGGCTAACTATGGCTACACCTTC.

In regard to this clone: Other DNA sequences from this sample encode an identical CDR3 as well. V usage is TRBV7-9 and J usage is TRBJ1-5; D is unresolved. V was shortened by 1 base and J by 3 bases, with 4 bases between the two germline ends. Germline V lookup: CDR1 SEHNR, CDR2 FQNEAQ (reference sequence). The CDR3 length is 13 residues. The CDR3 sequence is CASSLGANQPQHF. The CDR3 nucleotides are TGTGCCAGCAGCTTAGGAGCCAATCAGCCCCAGCATTTT.

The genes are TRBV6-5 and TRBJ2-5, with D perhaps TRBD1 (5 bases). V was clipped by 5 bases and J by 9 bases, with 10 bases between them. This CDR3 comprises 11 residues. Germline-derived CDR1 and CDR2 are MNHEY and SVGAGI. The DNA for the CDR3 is TGTGCCAGCAGTGTTCAGGGTTCCCAGTACTTC. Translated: CASSVQGSQYF.

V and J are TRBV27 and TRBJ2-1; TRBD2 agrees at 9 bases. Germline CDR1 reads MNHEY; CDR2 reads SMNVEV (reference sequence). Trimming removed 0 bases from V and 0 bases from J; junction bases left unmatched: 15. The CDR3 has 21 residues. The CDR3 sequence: CASSLSLGLGTGLASYNEQFF. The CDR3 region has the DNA TGTGCCAGCAGTTTATCTCTGGGGTTGGGAACGGGACTAGCCTCCTACAATGAGCAGTTCTTC.

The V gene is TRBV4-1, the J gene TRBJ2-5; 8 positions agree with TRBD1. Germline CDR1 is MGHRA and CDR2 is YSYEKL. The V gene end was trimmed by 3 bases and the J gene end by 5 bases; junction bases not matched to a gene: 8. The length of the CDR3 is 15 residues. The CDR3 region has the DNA TGCGCCAGCAGCCACCCGGACAGGGAGGAGGAGACCCAGTACTTC. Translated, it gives CASSHPDREEETQYF.

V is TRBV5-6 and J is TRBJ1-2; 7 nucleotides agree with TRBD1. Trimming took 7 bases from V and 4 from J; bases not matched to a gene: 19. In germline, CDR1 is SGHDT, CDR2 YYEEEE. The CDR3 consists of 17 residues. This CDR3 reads CASQLRDSRFHLYGYTF. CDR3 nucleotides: TGTGCCAGCCAGCTTAGGGACAGCCGTTTTCACCTCTATGGCTACACCTTC.

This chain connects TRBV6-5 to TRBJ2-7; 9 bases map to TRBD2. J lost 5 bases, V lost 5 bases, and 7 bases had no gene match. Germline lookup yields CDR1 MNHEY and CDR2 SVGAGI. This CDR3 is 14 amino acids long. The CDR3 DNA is TGTGCCAGCAGTCAAATAGCGGGGGAAAACGAGCAGTACTTC. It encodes CASSQIAGENEQYF.

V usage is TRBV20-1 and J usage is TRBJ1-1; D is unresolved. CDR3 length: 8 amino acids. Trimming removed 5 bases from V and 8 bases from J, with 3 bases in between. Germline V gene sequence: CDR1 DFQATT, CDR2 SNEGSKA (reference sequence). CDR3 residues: CSAGEAFF. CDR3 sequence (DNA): TGCAGTGCTGGCGAAGCTTTCTTT.

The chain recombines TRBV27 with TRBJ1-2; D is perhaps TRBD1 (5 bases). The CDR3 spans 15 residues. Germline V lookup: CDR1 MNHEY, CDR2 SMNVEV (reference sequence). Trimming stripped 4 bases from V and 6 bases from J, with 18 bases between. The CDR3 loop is CASSSLAQGLDGYTF. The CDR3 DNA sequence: TGTGCCAGCAGTTCCTTGGCTCAGGGTTTAGATGGCTACACCTTC.

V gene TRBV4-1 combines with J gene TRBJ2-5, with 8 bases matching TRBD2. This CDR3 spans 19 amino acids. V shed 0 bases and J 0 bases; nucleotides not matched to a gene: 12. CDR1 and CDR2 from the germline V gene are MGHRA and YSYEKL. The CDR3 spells CASSQDGTGLASYQETQYF. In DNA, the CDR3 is TGCGCCAGCAGCCAAGATGGAACAGGACTAGCATCGTACCAAGAGACCCAGTACTTC.

The CDR3 nucleotides read TGTGCCAGCAGCTTACGCGAGACTAGCGCGAACACCGGGGAGCTGTTTTTT. Protein: CASSLRETSANTGELFF. The rearrangement uses TRBV11-1 and TRBJ2-2, with 8 nucleotides matching TRBD2. The CDR3 runs to 17 residues. Unmatched junction bases numbered 5, after V lost 2 bases and J lost 0 bases. Germline CDR1 reads SGHAT; CDR2 reads FQDESV (reference sequence).